This passage covers 15 T cell receptor beta chains from one sample sequenced in a study of T cell repertoires in ileal Crohn's disease. Assay: immunoSEQ multiplex PCR; the TCRdb copy retains only in-frame clones and omits some. The top ten hold around 6.8% of the sample, which has fewer than 9,500 clones, 74% seen once. Time point noted: neoterminal ileum biopsy at postoperative endoscopy, about 6 months after surgery. The sequencing input was ileal tissue. All receptors derive from an adult with Crohn's disease.

The J gene is TRBJ2-2, the V gene TRBV7-2, with 10 bases lining up with TRBD1. Germline trimming cut 5 bases from V and 5 bases from J; bases unmatched to any gene: 5. Germline CDR1 reads SGHTA; CDR2 reads FQGNSA. The CDR3 runs 15 residues. The CDR3 here is CASSTRQGATGELFF. The DNA of the CDR3 is TGTGCCAGCAGCACCCGACAGGGGGCAACCGGGGAGCTGTTTTTT.

The CDR3 protein is CASSEDSLYGETQYF. The DNA of the CDR3 is TGTGCCAGCAGTGAGGACAGCCTGTATGGAGAGACCCAGTACTTC. The chain uses TRBV6-1 and TRBJ2-5, with a tentative D call TRBD1 (6 bases). The germline V and J ends were trimmed by 3 bases and 4 bases, with 15 bases remaining between them. This CDR3 is built from 15 residues. Germline CDR1 is MNHNS and CDR2 is SASEGT.

As for this clone: This sample also contains other DNA sequences that code for the same CDR3. J is TRBJ1-2 and V is TRBV2, with TRBD1 identical over 10 bases. CDR3 length: 14 residues. Per germline, CDR1 SNHLY and CDR2 FYNNEI. The V segment lost 6 bases and the J segment 5 bases; nucleotides outside the gene matches: 6. CDR3: CASRRDRGSYGYTF. For the CDR3, the DNA is TGTGCCAGCAGGCGGGACAGGGGATCATATGGCTACACCTTC.

This clone has only one observation. The rearrangement joins TRBV6-6 to TRBJ2-5, with D possibly being TRBD2 (5 bases). Germline loops: CDR1 MNHNY, CDR2 SVGAGI (reference sequence). The CDR3 covers 14 residues. V lost 4 bases and J 4 bases, leaving 13 bases between the germline ends. This chain's CDR3 is CASSSGLAGETQYF. The CDR3 DNA sequence: TGTGCCAGCAGTTCGGGCCTGGCGGGAGAGACCCAGTACTTC.

J is TRBJ2-7 and V is TRBV7-2, with D tentatively TRBD2 (6 bases). CDR1 and CDR2 (germline): SGHTA, FQGNSA. The CDR3 spans 18 residues. Trimming shortened V by 5 bases and J by 0 bases, and 23 bases separated the two germline ends. Written as DNA, the CDR3 is TGTGCCAGCAGCCTAGACGGTCCTACTAGCTTTATCTCCTACGAGCAGTACTTC. Translating gives CASSLDGPTSFISYEQYF.

The chain is built from TRBV15 and TRBJ2-5, with D unclear. The V and J ends lost 0 bases and 5 bases respectively, with 10 bases between them. Germline assignment: CDR1 LNHNV and CDR2 YYDKDF (reference sequence). The CDR3 loop spans 14 amino acids. Here the CDR3 DNA reads TGTGCCACCAGCAGAGATCATCGGTGGGAGACCCAGTACTTC. It yields the protein CATSRDHRWETQYF.

DNA for the CDR3: TGTGCCTGGACTGACCTTTACCGGGACAGGGGTTACGAGCAGTACTTC. Translated: CAWTDLYRDRGYEQYF. The gene calls are TRBV30 and TRBJ2-5; 10 nucleotides agree with TRBD1. The end of the DNA is better explained by TRBJ2-7, so the J call may be wrong. The CDR3 is made up of 16 amino acids. Germline CDR1 reads GTSNPN; CDR2 reads SVGIG (reference sequence).

J is TRBJ2-4 and V is TRBV6-1; D is ambiguous. The CDR3 runs to 13 residues. Trimming took 8 bases from V and 4 from J, leaving 12 bases between them. Germline CDR1 MNHNS, CDR2 SASEGT. The CDR3 sequence is CASRHYPKNIQYF. The CDR3 region has the DNA TGTGCCAGCCGGCACTACCCGAAAAACATTCAGTACTTC.

The V and J genes are TRBV4-2 and TRBJ1-6; the match to TRBD1 covers 9 bases. The ends lost 4 bases at V and 9 bases at J; junction bases unmatched: 7. CDR1 and CDR2 (germline): LGHNA, YNFKEQ. This CDR3 is 15 amino acids long. In DNA form, the CDR3 reads TGTGCCAGCAGCCCATCGGGACAGGGTAGTTCACCCCTCCACTTT. Residues: CASSPSGQGSSPLHF.

The chain has TRBV23-1 and TRBJ1-5; D is unresolved. TRBV23-1 is flagged as an ORF with uncertain function. V was trimmed by 3 bases and J by 2 bases, leaving 14 bases between them. The CDR3 covers 16 residues. The CDR3, as DNA: TGCGCCAGCAGTCACGACCTGGTGAGGGGCAATCAGCCCCAGCATTTT. As protein: CASSHDLVRGNQPQHF.

The V call is TRBV7-6, the J call TRBJ1-2; possible D gene TRBD1, 6 bases. Germline lookup yields CDR1 SGHVS and CDR2 FNYEAQ. V was clipped by 6 bases and J by 2 bases, with 13 bases between them. There are 14 residues in the CDR3. The CDR3 DNA is TGTGCCAGCAGTCCGGACAGCCTGAACTATGGCTACACCTTC. This encodes CASSPDSLNYGYTF.

V is TRBV7-2 and J is TRBJ2-3, with a tentative D call TRBD2 (5 bases). Trimming pared 5 bases from V and 6 bases from J, leaving 9 bases between. Germline CDR1 SGHTA, CDR2 FQGNSA. The CDR3 loop spans 12 amino acids. CDR3 protein: CASSPAADTQYF. In DNA form, the CDR3 reads TGTGCCAGCAGCCCAGCGGCGGATACGCAGTATTTT.

This chain connects TRBV28 to TRBJ1-2; tentative D call: TRBD1 (6 bases). CDR1 MDHEN and CDR2 SYDVKM come from the germline V gene. This CDR3 has 12 residues. V gave up 1 base and J gave up 8 bases, with 8 bases separating them. The CDR3 DNA reads TGTGCCAGCAGTTTATCAGGGGACGGCTACACCTTC. It encodes CASSLSGDGYTF.

The chain links TRBV9 to TRBJ1-2; perhaps TRBD1 as D (6 bases). CDR3 size: 13 residues. The germline CDR1 and CDR2 sequences are SGDLS and YYNGEE. The V and J ends lost 0 bases and 5 bases respectively, with 8 bases between them. CDR3 DNA sequence: TGTGCCAGCAGCGTAGACAGGGCGTATGGCTACACCTTC. This codes for CASSVDRAYGYTF.

This chain links TRBV27 with TRBJ1-3; 8 nucleotides line up with TRBD1. The V gene's germline CDR1 is MNHEY and CDR2 SMNVEV (reference sequence). Germline trimming cut 6 bases from V and 0 bases from J; bases unmatched to any gene: 4. This CDR3 comprises 15 residues. The CDR3 spells CASRPGQGSGNTIYF. As DNA, the CDR3 is TGTGCCAGCAGACCTGGACAGGGCTCTGGAAACACCATATATTTT.